Following are 26 T cell receptor beta chains from one sample sequenced in a study of cytomegalovirus exposure and HLA in healthy donors. Primers for the PCR totalled 60 Vbeta and 13 Jbeta. Using immunoSEQ multiplex PCR, the repertoire was profiled, and TCRdb retains in-frame clones only, with some absent. The sample shows some 150,000 clones, approximately 71% of them seen only once. Sequencing used PBMCs. Receptors were obtained from a man between 35 and 55 years old in good health and CMV-seronegative.

V gene TRBV5-1 combines with J gene TRBJ1-2; D is undetermined. The CDR3 has 15 amino acids. Looked up from germline, CDR1 is SGHRS and CDR2 is YFSETQ. Trimming shortened V by 0 bases and J by 0 bases, and 9 bases separated the two germline ends. The CDR3 here is CASSLGPGANYGYTF. DNA of the CDR3: TGCGCCAGCAGCTTGGGCCCAGGTGCTAACTATGGCTACACCTTC. Full variable domain (missing parts from reference TRBV5-1 and TRBJ1-2): KAGVTQTPRYLIKTRGQQVTLSCSPISGHRSVSWYQQTPGQGLQFLFEYFSETQRNKGNFPGRFSGRQFSNSRSEMNVSTLELGDSALYLCASSLGPGANYGYTFGSGTRLTVV.

This sequence joins TRBV7-7 and TRBJ2-7; D might be TRBD2 (7 bases). CDR3 size: 14 residues. Germline values: CDR1 SSHAT, CDR2 FNYEAQ (reference sequence). Trimming pared 5 bases from V and 6 bases from J, leaving 17 bases between. The CDR3 loop is CASSPGGPAPEQYF. DNA of the CDR3: TGTGCCAGCAGCCCCGGGGGGCCAGCTCCCGAGCAGTACTTC.

This clone was observed a handful of times. J is TRBJ1-6 and V is TRBV6-5, with a possible D match to TRBD1 (5 bases). This CDR3 spans 16 amino acids. Deletions cut 4 bases from V and 8 bases from J, with 18 bases between. The germline V gene has CDR1 MNHEY and CDR2 SVGAGI. The CDR3 is CASSSRQGGLHSPLHF. The CDR3 nucleotides read TGTGCCAGCAGTTCCCGGCAGGGAGGCCTGCATTCACCCCTCCACTTT.

This rearrangement joins TRBV18 to TRBJ1-1; 7 bases are shared with TRBD1. This CDR3 comprises 14 residues. CDR1 and CDR2 (germline): KGHSH, LQKENI. V was pared by 3 bases and J by 6 bases, with 7 bases of the junction left unmatched. CDR3 coding DNA: TGTGCCAGCTCACCGGGACAGTTGGTCCCTGAAGCTTTCTTT. The encoded protein is CASSPGQLVPEAFF.

The chain combines TRBV9 with TRBJ1-1; D may be TRBD1 (5 bases). CDR1 and CDR2 (germline): SGDLS, YYNGEE. This CDR3 contains 12 residues. V gave up 5 bases and J gave up 4 bases, with 9 bases separating them. The CDR3: CASRGLTTEAFF. The CDR3 bases are TGTGCCAGCAGGGGACTCACCACTGAAGCTTTCTTT.

V and J are TRBV19 and TRBJ1-1, with 8 bases matching TRBD1. The ends lost 5 bases at V and 4 bases at J; junction bases unmatched: 12. The CDR3 contains 16 residues. Germline lookup yields CDR1 LNHDA and CDR2 SQIVND (reference sequence). CDR3 bases: TGTGCCAGTAGTGTCTGGACAGGGTCCATTGGCACTGAAGCTTTCTTT. Amino acids: CASSVWTGSIGTEAFF.

The chain employs TRBV6-6 and TRBJ1-2, with 9 bases identical to TRBD1. Germline V gene lookup returns CDR1 MNHNY and CDR2 SVGAGI (reference sequence). The CDR3 spans 16 residues. V dropped 1 base and J dropped 6; count of bases not matched to a gene: 9. CDR3 in DNA: TGTGCCAGCAGTTACTGCCGGGACAGGGTTTGCAATGGCTACACCTTC. Amino acid sequence: CASSYCRDRVCNGYTF.

The chain combines TRBV19 with TRBJ2-7; possible D gene TRBD1, 8 bases. Deletions cut 3 bases from V and 5 bases from J, with 17 bases between. CDR3 length: 15 amino acids. CDR1 is LNHDA, CDR2 SQIVND, per germline (reference sequence). The CDR3 DNA sequence: TGTGCCAGTAGTATTCTACAGGGGGGGGATAACGAGCAGTACTTC. This codes for CASSILQGGDNEQYF. Filled out from reference TRBV19 and TRBJ2-7, the complete variable domain reads DGGITQSPKYLFRKEGQNVTLSCEQNLNHDAMYWYRQDPGQGLRLIYYSQIVNDFQKGDIAEGYSVSREKKESFPLTVTSAQKNPTAFYLCASSILQGGDNEQYFGPGTRLTVT.

The CDR3 DNA sequence: TGTGCCAGCAGCCGTCCCCCGGGACAGGGGGGCACTGAAGCTTTCTTT. This translates into CASSRPPGQGGTEAFF. This chain connects TRBV5-6 to TRBJ1-1, with 11 bases fitting TRBD1. Per germline, CDR1 SGHDT and CDR2 YYEEEE. CDR3 length equals 16 residues. Losses at the gene ends were 4 bases for V and 4 bases for J; bases not matched to a gene: 9.

J is TRBJ1-2 and V is TRBV9; D unclear. V was cut by 4 bases and J by 7 bases, with 14 bases left in between. CDR3 size: 13 residues. Germline V gives CDR1 SGDLS, CDR2 YYNGEE. The CDR3 region has the DNA TGTGCCAGCAGCTTGGGGAGCTTAGGTGGCTACACCTTC. Protein sequence: CASSLGSLGGYTF.

The chain has TRBV6-6 and TRBJ2-5; possibly TRBD2 for D (5 bases). The J call is uncertain, as TRBJ2-7 better fits the DNA end. The V gene's germline CDR1 is MNHNY and CDR2 SVGAGI (reference sequence). The CDR3 runs to 14 residues. The CDR3 coding sequence is TGTGCCAGCAGGGAAGAGAGGGCTACCTACGAGCAGTACTTC. It specifies CASREERATYEQYF.

The chain is built from TRBV5-4 and TRBJ1-1, with 8 positions matching TRBD1. V gave up 2 bases and J gave up 1 base; unmatched junction bases: 4. CDR3 length: 15 residues. Germline CDR1 is SGHNT and CDR2 is YYREEE (reference sequence). The CDR3 region is CASSFRTGTNTEAFF. The CDR3 DNA sequence: TGTGCCAGCAGCTTCCGGACAGGGACGAACACTGAAGCTTTCTTT.

The rearrangement uses TRBV29-1 and TRBJ1-5; D is perhaps TRBD1 (6 bases). Per germline, CDR1 SQVTM and CDR2 ANQGSEA. V was trimmed by 7 bases and J by 4 bases, leaving 14 bases between them. The CDR3 is made up of 13 amino acids. Written as DNA, the CDR3 is TGCAGCGCCTCAGAAGGGGGAAATCAGCCCCAGCATTTT. Translated, it gives CSASEGGNQPQHF.

This chain joins TRBV27 and TRBJ2-7; TRBD2 is a possible D gene (6 bases). Germline values: CDR1 MNHEY, CDR2 SMNVEV (reference sequence). This CDR3 comprises 17 residues. V was shortened by 4 bases and J by 8 bases, with 27 bases between the two germline ends. The CDR3 bases are TGTGCCAGCAGTTCACTTATGGGGGACCCGCCCCTAGCGAAGCAGTACTTC. Translation: CASSSLMGDPPLAKQYF.

V gene TRBV30 combines with J gene TRBJ1-3; possibly TRBD1 for D (6 bases). The V gene lost 1 base and the J gene lost 4 bases, with 14 bases spanning the gap. Germline CDR1 GTSNPN, CDR2 SVGIG (reference sequence). The CDR3 totals 15 residues. The CDR3 region has the DNA TGTGCCTGGAGTGAGGCGGGGGCGAGGGGAAACACCATATATTTT. Its translation is CAWSEAGARGNTIYF.

This chain links TRBV7-2 with TRBJ1-2; no firm D call. This CDR3 has 15 residues. Looked up from germline, CDR1 is SGHTA and CDR2 is FQGNSA. Trimming left V 1 base short and J 5 bases short, with 14 bases between. CDR3 in amino acids: CASSLERGNGYGYTF. The CDR3 coding sequence is TGTGCCAGCAGCTTAGAACGAGGGAACGGATATGGCTACACCTTC.

The V call is TRBV13, the J call TRBJ2-7, with D possibly being TRBD1 (6 bases). The V end was cut by 0 bases, the J end by 1 base, with 13 bases between. CDR3 size: 16 residues. In germline, CDR1 is PRHDT, CDR2 FYEKMQ (reference sequence). The CDR3 loop is CASSLGGADFSYEQYF. CDR3 nucleotide sequence: TGTGCCAGCAGCTTAGGGGGGGCGGATTTTTCCTACGAGCAGTACTTC. The variable domain in full, with the rest retrieved from reference TRBV13 and TRBJ2-7, is AAGVIQSPRHLIKEKRETATLKCYPIPRHDTVYWYQQGPGQDPQFLISFYEKMQSDKGSIPDRFSAQQFSDYHSELNMSSLELGDSALYFCASSLGGADFSYEQYFGPGTRLTVT.

This chain joins TRBV9 and TRBJ1-2; D call uncertain. CDR1 and CDR2 (germline): SGDLS, YYNGEE. CDR3 length equals 14 residues. The ends were cut back, 4 bases at V and 7 bases at J, with 17 bases in the middle. This CDR3 reads CASSSPFRQCGYTF. The CDR3 bases are TGTGCCAGCAGCTCCCCCTTCCGCCAGTGTGGCTACACCTTC.

This chain uses TRBV2 with TRBJ2-7, with TRBD1 matching over 7 bases. Germline trimming cut 8 bases from V and 5 bases from J; bases unmatched to any gene: 3. The length of the CDR3 is 11 residues. Germline CDR1 is SNHLY and CDR2 is FYNNEI. The DNA of the CDR3 is TGTGCCAGCCTAACAGGGGACGAGCAGTACTTC. This sequence encodes CASLTGDEQYF.

The V gene is TRBV14, the J gene TRBJ2-5, with a possible D match to TRBD2 (6 bases). The germline V gene encodes CDR1 SGHDN and CDR2 FVKESK. V lost 3 bases to trimming and J lost 2 bases, with 10 bases between them. This CDR3 has 14 residues. In DNA, the CDR3 is TGTGCCAGCAGCCAGGGGACTCTACAAGAGACCCAGTACTTC. This gives the protein CASSQGTLQETQYF. Drawing the rest from reference TRBV14 and TRBJ2-5, the complete variable domain is EAGVTQFPSHSVIEKGQTVTLRCDPISGHDNLYWYRRVMGKEIKFLLHFVKESKQDESGMPNNRFLAERTGGTYSTLKVQPAELEDSGVYFCASSQGTLQETQYFGPGTRLLVL.

To note about this clone: Additional DNA sequences in this sample encode the identical CDR3. The chain carries TRBV6-6 and TRBJ2-7; 7 bases fit TRBD1. Germline-derived CDR1 and CDR2 are MNHNY and SVGAGI (reference sequence). The CDR3 totals 15 residues. V lost 2 bases and J lost 4; bases outside the gene matches: 8. The CDR3 nucleotides are TGTGCCAGCAGTTACCCAACGCAGGGGGTTTACGAGCAGTACTTC. Its translation: CASSYPTQGVYEQYF.

V usage is TRBV9 and J usage is TRBJ1-2; D perhaps matches TRBD1 (5 bases). The V end lost 3 bases, the J end lost 5 bases, and 26 bases lay between the germline ends. The CDR3 runs 18 residues. Germline V lookup: CDR1 SGDLS, CDR2 YYNGEE. DNA for the CDR3: TGTGCCAGCAGCGGTGGGGGGGACCCCGCGGTAATGGATTATGGCTACACCTTC. Its translation: CASSGGGDPAVMDYGYTF.

This clone has more than one count but fewer than ten. This chain joins TRBV4-2 and TRBJ1-1; D possibly corresponds to TRBD1 (6 bases). V shed 2 bases and J shed 5 bases, with 12 bases lying between them. This CDR3 region has 14 residues. Germline V CDR1 and CDR2: LGHNA, YNFKEQ. CDR3 in amino acids: CASSQTTGYTEAFF. CDR3 in DNA: TGTGCCAGCAGCCAAACCACAGGGTATACTGAAGCTTTCTTT.

This clone showed up just once. This sequence joins TRBV19 and TRBJ1-1; TRBD1 matches 7 bases. CDR3 length: 14 amino acids. In germline, CDR1 is LNHDA, CDR2 SQIVND (reference sequence). Losses at the gene ends were 6 bases for V and 2 bases for J; bases not matched to a gene: 6. DNA for the CDR3: TGTGCCAGTAGCCGGACAGGAGAAAACACTGAAGCTTTCTTT. Translation: CASSRTGENTEAFF.

This clone showed up just a few times. The chain joins TRBV6-5 to TRBJ2-1; 8 bases are shared with TRBD2. V dropped 2 bases and J dropped 4; count of bases not matched to a gene: 7. Germline-derived CDR1 and CDR2 are MNHEY and SVGAGI. This CDR3 contains 16 residues. CDR3 DNA: TGTGCCAGCAGTTACAGAGCGGGGGCTCCATACAATGAGCAGTTCTTC. Its translation is CASSYRAGAPYNEQFF.

This clone came up a few times. The chain has TRBV5-1 and TRBJ2-7; TRBD1 aligns across 8 bases. This CDR3 region has 14 residues. The germline CDR1 and CDR2 sequences are SGHRS and YFSETQ. V was clipped by 2 bases and J by 1 base; unmatched bases: 2. CDR3 DNA: TGCGCCAGCAGCTTCGGGACAGGATCCTACGAGCAGTACTTC. This gives the protein CASSFGTGSYEQYF.